The 30 T cell receptor beta chains reported below all come from one sample, sequenced in a study of blood T cell repertoires in COVID-19. Generated by immunoSEQ multiplex PCR, the TCRdb table keeps only in-frame clones and is missing some. The profile shows approximately 330,000 clones, 90% of them singletons. The sample taken for sequencing was peripheral blood. The receptors were gathered from a middle-aged woman with COVID-19, enrolled during active disease.

The rearrangement links TRBV6-6 to TRBJ2-2, with D hard to call. Deletions cut 5 bases from V and 4 bases from J, with 5 bases between. CDR3 length equals 12 residues. CDR1 is MNHNY and CDR2 is SVGAGI in the germline V gene (reference sequence). CDR3 nucleotides: TGTGCCAGCAGTCCCCTCACCGGGGAGCTGTTTTTT. Protein sequence: CASSPLTGELFF.

The chain links TRBV10-3 to TRBJ2-1, with 12 bases identical to TRBD2. V lost 6 bases to trimming and J lost 3 bases; unmatched junction nucleotides: 6. Germline loops: CDR1 ENHRY, CDR2 SYGVKD. This CDR3 contains 16 residues. The CDR3 here is CAISASGGGGYNEQFF. CDR3 nucleotide sequence: TGTGCCATCAGCGCTAGCGGGGGGGGTGGCTACAATGAGCAGTTCTTC.

The V gene is TRBV14, the J gene TRBJ2-1, with 14 bases lining up with TRBD2. Trimming removed 3 bases from V and 7 bases from J; junction bases left unmatched: 5. Germline loops: CDR1 SGHDN, CDR2 FVKESK. The CDR3 sequence is 16 residues long. CDR3 bases: TGTGCCAGCAGCCAGGGGACTAGCGGGAGTGTGAATGAGCAGTTCTTC. Encoded protein: CASSQGTSGSVNEQFF.

The chain employs TRBV9 and TRBJ2-3, with D unclear. The V and J ends lost 6 bases and 0 bases respectively, with 8 bases between them. This CDR3 has 13 amino acids. Germline assignment: CDR1 SGDLS and CDR2 YYNGEE. The CDR3 loop reads CASKSISTDTQYF. In DNA, the CDR3 is TGTGCCAGCAAGAGTATAAGCACAGATACGCAGTATTTT.

The chain recombines TRBV27 with TRBJ1-2; TRBD1 matches at 8 bases. Germline CDR1 reads MNHEY; CDR2 reads SMNVEV (reference sequence). The CDR3 extends over 15 amino acids. V shed 5 bases, J shed 1 base, and the junction held 6 bases outside the gene matches. The CDR3 DNA is TGTGCCAGCAGTCCCGACAGGGGATTTAACTATGGCTACACCTTC. Protein product: CASSPDRGFNYGYTF.

Details on this clone: Other DNA sequences in this specimen translate into the identical CDR3. The chain links TRBV6-5 to TRBJ2-1; 11 bases match TRBD2. The CDR3 extends over 16 amino acids. Germline V gene lookup returns CDR1 MNHEY and CDR2 SVGAGI. J was trimmed by 5 bases and V by 3 bases; bases with no gene match: 6. This chain's CDR3 is CASSYLTSGNDNEQFF. The CDR3 nucleotides read TGTGCCAGCAGTTATCTGACTAGCGGGAATGACAATGAGCAGTTCTTC.

The chain joins TRBV12-3 or TRBV12-4 to TRBJ2-7; D may be TRBD2 (5 bases). The CDR3 covers 13 residues. The V and J ends lost 3 bases and 1 base respectively, with 7 bases between them. The CDR3 DNA reads TGTGCCAGCAGTTTGAGGGTATCCTACGAGCAGTACTTC. It is translated as CASSLRVSYEQYF.

This chain uses TRBV10-3 with TRBJ2-1; TRBD1 matches 8 bases. This CDR3 has 14 amino acids. Germline V gene data show CDR1 as ENHRY and CDR2 as SYGVKD. V shed 5 bases and J 8 bases; nucleotides not matched to a gene: 8. CDR3 residues: CAISLDREDDEQFF. The CDR3, as DNA: TGTGCCATCAGTTTGGACAGGGAAGATGATGAGCAGTTCTTC.

V usage is TRBV28 and J usage is TRBJ1-2; 7 nucleotides agree with TRBD1. V trimming: 6 bases; J trimming: 1 base; junction bases outside the gene matches: 11. The CDR3 is 16 amino acids. Germline-derived CDR1 and CDR2 are MDHEN and SYDVKM. The CDR3 loop is CASSPTGSAFNYGYTF. CDR3 sequence (DNA): TGTGCCAGCAGCCCGACAGGGTCCGCTTTTAACTATGGCTACACCTTC.

The chain has TRBV7-2 and TRBJ2-3; maybe TRBD1 (5 bases). V gave up 1 base and J gave up 1 base, with 18 bases separating them. The length of the CDR3 is 18 residues. In germline, CDR1 is SGHTA, CDR2 FQGNSA. CDR3 sequence reads: CASSLGTPGGSRTDTQYF. Here the CDR3 DNA reads TGTGCCAGCAGCTTAGGGACACCCGGCGGAAGCCGCACAGATACGCAGTATTTT.

This rearrangement joins TRBV7-9 to TRBJ1-6, with 7 bases fitting TRBD1. The CDR3 extends over 14 amino acids. Trimming took 4 bases from V and 7 from J; bases not matched to a gene: 4. The germline CDR1 and CDR2 sequences are SEHNR and FQNEAQ (reference sequence). The CDR3 reads CASSWTGINSPLHF. CDR3 DNA sequence: TGTGCCAGCAGCTGGACAGGCATAAATTCACCCCTCCACTTT.

J is TRBJ1-1 and V is TRBV12-3 or TRBV12-4; 7 bases are a match to TRBD1. The V segment lost 4 bases and the J segment 11 bases; nucleotides outside the gene matches: 10. The CDR3 is made up of 13 amino acids. This CDR3 reads CASSSTGSKQAFF. The CDR3 nucleotides read TGTGCCAGCAGTTCGACAGGGTCCAAACAGGCTTTCTTT.

This clone was seen a single time. The chain links TRBV27 to TRBJ1-1; no firm D call. The CDR3 is made up of 16 amino acids. Germline V CDR1 and CDR2: MNHEY, SMNVEV (reference sequence). Trimming removed 5 bases from V and 1 base from J, with 17 bases in between. CDR3 residues: CASSRIGNSRNTEAFF. The CDR3 DNA sequence: TGTGCCAGCAGTCGGATCGGGAATTCGAGGAACACTGAAGCTTTCTTT.

This clone has only one observation. This chain uses TRBV5-1 with TRBJ2-4; 10 nucleotides line up with TRBD1. J gave up 3 bases and V 5 bases, and 17 bases lay outside the gene matches. This CDR3 comprises 19 residues. CDR1 is SGHRS, CDR2 YFSETQ, per germline. This CDR3 reads CASSSGRDRGSRVKNIQYF. In DNA form, the CDR3 reads TGCGCCAGCAGTTCTGGACGGGACAGGGGTTCAAGGGTCAAAAACATTCAGTACTTC. The variable domain in full, completed from reference TRBV5-1 and TRBJ2-4, reads KAGVTQTPRYLIKTRGQQVTLSCSPISGHRSVSWYQQTPGQGLQFLFEYFSETQRNKGNFPGRFSGRQFSNSRSEMNVSTLELGDSALYLCASSSGRDRGSRVKNIQYFGAGTRLSVL.

J is TRBJ1-1 and V is TRBV10-3; D is ambiguous. The CDR3 runs to 13 residues. The V gene lost 3 bases and the J gene lost 1 base, with 6 bases spanning the gap. Looked up from germline, CDR1 is ENHRY and CDR2 is SYGVKD. The CDR3 nucleotides are TGTGCCATCAGTGACGAGGGGAACACTGAAGCTTTCTTT. It specifies CAISDEGNTEAFF.

In DNA, the CDR3 is TGTGCCAGCAGCAAGGCCAGGGGGGATGGCACAGATACGCAGTATTTT. Translating gives CASSKARGDGTDTQYF. The chain carries TRBV21-1 and TRBJ2-3; the D segment call TRBD1 is taken from the table without a DNA check. TRBV21-1 is a pseudogene locus. This CDR3 has 16 residues.

V usage is TRBV18 and J usage is TRBJ2-3; 9 bases are shared with TRBD1. J was trimmed by 1 base and V by 2 bases; bases with no gene match: 10. Looked up from germline, CDR1 is KGHSH and CDR2 is LQKENI. The CDR3 contains 18 residues. The CDR3 nucleotides are TGTGCCAGCTCACCATGGCGGACAGGGGCGGGCGGCACAGATACGCAGTATTTT. It codes for CASSPWRTGAGGTDTQYF.

V usage is TRBV3-1 (or the pseudogene TRBV3-2) and J usage is TRBJ2-5; D is unresolved. V lost 4 bases, J lost 1 base, and 7 bases lay in between. This CDR3 has 13 residues. Germline CDR1 and CDR2: LGHDT and YNNKEL (reference sequence). CDR3: CASSLLFQETQYF. The CDR3 DNA reads as TGTGCCAGCAGCCTTCTTTTCCAAGAGACCCAGTACTTC.

The chain joins TRBV5-4 to TRBJ2-2, with D possibly being TRBD1 (5 bases). The CDR3 loop spans 14 amino acids. Trimming took 4 bases from V and 4 from J, leaving 11 bases between them. Germline lookup yields CDR1 SGHNT and CDR2 YYREEE (reference sequence). As DNA, the CDR3 is TGTGCCAGCAGCCTGAGACAGTTCACCGGGGAGCTGTTTTTT. This translates into CASSLRQFTGELFF.

The gene calls are TRBV7-9 and TRBJ1-3; 7 nucleotides match TRBD1. CDR1 and CDR2 from the germline V gene are SEHNR and FQNEAQ (reference sequence). With 1 base clipped from V and 7 bases from J, the junction kept 10 bases outside the gene matches. This CDR3 comprises 16 residues. CDR3 DNA sequence: TGTGCCAGCAGCTTAGACAGGGGATTTTTCGGGAACACCATATATTTT. Encoded protein: CASSLDRGFFGNTIYF.

The chain couples TRBV7-2 to TRBJ1-5; D not certain. V gave up 3 bases and J gave up 5 bases, with 8 bases separating them. CDR3 size: 13 residues. Germline V CDR1 and CDR2: SGHTA, FQGNSA. CDR3 coding DNA: TGTGCCAGCAGCTTCAGACGGGATCAGCCCCAGCATTTT. It translates to CASSFRRDQPQHF.

This chain connects TRBV5-8 to TRBJ1-5; D remains unclear. The V gene's germline CDR1 is SGHTS and CDR2 YDEGEE. The CDR3 totals 15 residues. Between the trimmed V and J ends, which lost 2 bases and 0 bases, there was a span of 9 bases. The CDR3 protein is CASSFEEISNQPQHF. In nucleotides, the CDR3 is TGTGCCAGCAGCTTTGAGGAAATTAGCAATCAGCCCCAGCATTTT.

J is TRBJ2-5 and V is TRBV15; 8 bases line up with TRBD2. With V trimmed by 4 bases and J by 5 bases, 12 bases remained unmatched. This CDR3 region has 16 residues. The V gene's germline CDR1 is LNHNV and CDR2 YYDKDF (reference sequence). The CDR3 sequence is CATSKGTGGRGETQYF. DNA of the CDR3: TGTGCCACCAGCAAGGGGACGGGGGGGCGAGGTGAGACCCAGTACTTC.

The V and J genes are TRBV5-1 and TRBJ1-2, with 9 bases identical to TRBD1. This CDR3 has 15 residues. Trimming removed 5 bases from V and 4 bases from J; junction bases left unmatched: 9. Germline assignment: CDR1 SGHRS and CDR2 YFSETQ. In nucleotides, the CDR3 is TGCGCCAGCAGACTGGCGACAGGGGGATCCTATGGCTACACCTTC. Its protein is CASRLATGGSYGYTF.

The genes are TRBV7-8 and TRBJ1-5; 8 bases are shared with TRBD1. Trimming removed 6 bases from V and 7 bases from J; junction bases left unmatched: 8. Germline-derived CDR1 and CDR2 are SGHVS and FQNEAQ. This CDR3 has 14 residues. CDR3: CASSSRQGPQPQHF. CDR3 DNA sequence: TGTGCCAGCAGTAGTCGACAGGGGCCCCAGCCCCAGCATTTT. Full variable domain (rest looked up from reference TRBV7-8 and TRBJ1-5): GAGVSQSPRYKVAKRGQDVALRCDPISGHVSLFWYQQALGQGPEFLTYFQNEAQLDKSGLPSDRFFAERPEGSVSTLKIQRTQQEDSAVYLCASSSRQGPQPQHFGDGTRLSIL.

The chain employs TRBV7-9 and TRBJ2-2, with a weak D call TRBD1 (6 bases). In germline, CDR1 is SEHNR, CDR2 FQNEAQ (reference sequence). Trimming removed 5 bases from V and 3 bases from J, with 13 bases in between. The CDR3 consists of 15 residues. The CDR3 DNA follows: TGTGCCAGCAGCCCGCTTACAGGGTACACCGGGGAGCTGTTTTTT. Residues: CASSPLTGYTGELFF. The complete variable domain, with remaining parts taken from reference TRBV7-9 and TRBJ2-2, reads DTGVSQNPRHKITKRGQNVTFRCDPISEHNRLYWYRQTLGQGPEFLTYFQNEAQLEKSRLLSDRFSAERPKGSFSTLEIQRTEQGDSAMYLCASSPLTGYTGELFFGEGSRLTVL.

J is TRBJ1-5 and V is TRBV19; no firm D call. The germline V and J ends were trimmed by 6 bases and 9 bases, with 18 bases remaining between them. There are 14 residues in the CDR3. The germline CDR1 and CDR2 sequences are LNHDA and SQIVND (reference sequence). The CDR3 DNA reads TGTGCCAGTAGCCCCGGCGGTCCCCGTCGGCCCCAGCATTTT. Protein: CASSPGGPRRPQHF.

A few counts support this clone. This chain uses TRBV28 with TRBJ1-1; D uncertain. The CDR3 extends over 14 amino acids. CDR1 and CDR2 (germline): MDHEN, SYDVKM. V was pared by 6 bases and J by 1 base, with 12 bases between. The CDR3 coding sequence is TGTGCCAGCAGCCGACGGGGAAAGAACACTGAAGCTTTCTTT. This translates into CASSRRGKNTEAFF.

The gene calls are TRBV7-8 and TRBJ2-3, with TRBD2 matching over 7 bases. The V gene's germline CDR1 is SGHVS and CDR2 FQNEAQ. V shed 1 base, J shed 4 bases, and the junction held 17 bases outside the gene matches. The CDR3 consists of 19 residues. CDR3 nucleotide sequence: TGTGCCAGCAGCTTAGTTGTGTGGGCGGCGGGAGAAGTAGCAGATACGCAGTATTTT. The encoded protein is CASSLVVWAAGEVADTQYF.

This chain joins TRBV6-5 and TRBJ1-4; TRBD1 agrees at 7 bases. This CDR3 is built from 16 residues. Germline V gene data show CDR1 as MNHEY and CDR2 as SVGAGI. Germline trimming cut 2 bases from V and 0 bases from J; bases unmatched to any gene: 3. The CDR3 DNA reads as TGTGCCAGCAGTTACAGAGGGACAGCAACTAATGAAAAACTGTTTTTT. It is translated as CASSYRGTATNEKLFF.